A single sample gave rise to the 9 T cell receptor beta chains below, sequenced in a study of control samples from healthy donors and cancer patients. Repertoires were generated with immunoSEQ multiplex PCR, while TCRdb's copy carries only in-frame clones and drops some. The sample yields fewer than 110,000 clones, about 89% seen once. The sequencing sample was made of PBMCs. All receptors derive from a man in his sixties with lung cancer.

This clone was observed a single time. The chain joins TRBV5-1 to TRBJ1-6, with D possibly matching TRBD1 (6 bases). Trimming left V 3 bases short and J 5 bases short, with 12 bases between. Germline lookup yields CDR1 SGHRS and CDR2 YFSETQ. The CDR3 length is 15 residues. CDR3 DNA sequence: TGCGCCAGCAGCTCAGGGACACCCGATAATTCACCCCTCCACTTT. This sequence encodes CASSSGTPDNSPLHF. The complete variable domain, with remaining parts taken from reference TRBV5-1 and TRBJ1-6, reads KAGVTQTPRYLIKTRGQQVTLSCSPISGHRSVSWYQQTPGQGLQFLFEYFSETQRNKGNFPGRFSGRQFSNSRSEMNVSTLELGDSALYLCASSSGTPDNSPLHFGNGTRLTVT.

In this sample, this clone turned up a few times. This chain connects TRBV5-1 to TRBJ1-1; D might be TRBD1 (5 bases). The CDR3 contains 13 residues. The germline V gene encodes CDR1 SGHRS and CDR2 YFSETQ. Trimming removed 0 bases at V and 5 bases at J, with 8 bases between. CDR3 sequence reads: CASSLAEGTEAFF. The DNA for the CDR3 is TGCGCCAGCAGCTTGGCCGAGGGGACTGAAGCTTTCTTT.

The chain links TRBV4-1 to TRBJ2-2; 7 positions match TRBD1. Germline V gene lookup returns CDR1 MGHRA and CDR2 YSYEKL. Unmatched junction bases numbered 14, after V lost 4 bases and J lost 6 bases. The CDR3 is made up of 17 amino acids. DNA for the CDR3: TGCGCCAGCAGCCGAACGCCCCGGGAACAGGGGCCCGGGGAGCTGTTTTTT. As protein: CASSRTPREQGPGELFF.

The V and J genes are TRBV5-1 and TRBJ1-1, with 8 bases aligning to TRBD1. Trimming cost V 5 bases and J 1 base; bases outside gene matches: 7. CDR3 length: 15 residues. Germline V lookup: CDR1 SGHRS, CDR2 YFSETQ. This CDR3 is CASRDKDRENTEAFF. The CDR3, as DNA: TGCGCCAGCAGGGACAAGGACAGGGAGAACACTGAAGCTTTCTTT.

The V gene is TRBV5-1, the J gene TRBJ1-1; D ambiguous. Trimming stripped 3 bases from V and 0 bases from J, with 18 bases between. In germline, CDR1 is SGHRS, CDR2 YFSETQ. This CDR3 is 17 amino acids long. The CDR3 is CASSSRLEDFMNTEAFF. CDR3 nucleotide sequence: TGCGCCAGCAGCTCCCGTCTTGAAGACTTTATGAACACTGAAGCTTTCTTT.

This CDR3 is CASSQNIQDGYTF. CDR3 sequence (DNA): TGTGCCAGCAGTCAAAATATACAGGATGGCTACACCTTC. The V gene is TRBV2, the J gene TRBJ1-2; D possibly corresponds to TRBD1 (5 bases). Germline V gene data show CDR1 as SNHLY and CDR2 as FYNNEI. V was clipped by 5 bases and J by 6 bases, with 13 bases between them. This CDR3 is built from 13 residues.

This chain uses TRBV5-4 with TRBJ2-5; either TRBD1 or TRBD2 may fit D (5 bases each). The germline V gene encodes CDR1 SGHNT and CDR2 YYREEE (reference sequence). Trimming removed 3 bases at V and 3 bases at J, with 9 bases between. The CDR3 spans 13 residues. CDR3 residues: CASSWDRKETQYF. The CDR3 DNA is TGTGCCAGCAGCTGGGACCGCAAAGAGACCCAGTACTTC.

This sequence joins TRBV10-2 and TRBJ2-2; D is unclear. The length of the CDR3 is 15 residues. Looked up from germline, CDR1 is WSHSY and CDR2 is SAAADI. V shed 2 bases and J shed 0 bases, with 7 bases lying between them. The CDR3 DNA is TGCGCCAGCAGTGAGCGGGCTACGAACACCGGGGAGCTGTTTTTT. Residues: CASSERATNTGELFF.

The chain has TRBV29-1 and TRBJ1-2; D unclear. Germline CDR1 reads SQVTM; CDR2 reads ANQGSEA. Deletions cut 7 bases from V and 2 bases from J, with 14 bases between. The CDR3 covers 13 residues. The DNA of the CDR3 is TGCAGCGCCTGGGAGGATATGAACTATGGCTACACCTTC. Its protein product is CSAWEDMNYGYTF.